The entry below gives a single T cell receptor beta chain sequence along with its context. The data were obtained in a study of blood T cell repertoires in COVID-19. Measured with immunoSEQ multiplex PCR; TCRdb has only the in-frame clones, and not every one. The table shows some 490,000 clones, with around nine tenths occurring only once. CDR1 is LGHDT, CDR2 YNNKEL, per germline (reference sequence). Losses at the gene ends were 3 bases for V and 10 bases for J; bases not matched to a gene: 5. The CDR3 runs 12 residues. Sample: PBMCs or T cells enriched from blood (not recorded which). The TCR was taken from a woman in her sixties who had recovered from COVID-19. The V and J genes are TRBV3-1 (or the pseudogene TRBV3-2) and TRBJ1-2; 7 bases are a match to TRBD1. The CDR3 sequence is CASSQRDRPYTF. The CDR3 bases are TGTGCCAGCAGCCAGAGGGACAGACCCTACACCTTC.